This T cell receptor (beta chain) was retrieved from a study of shared clonotypes between healthy human individuals. CDR1 and CDR2 (germline): SEHNR, FQNEAQ (reference sequence). The CDR3 contains 12 residues. The ends were cut back, 2 bases at V and 5 bases at J, with 7 bases in the middle. Data came from immunoSEQ multiplex PCR; TCRdb stores just in-frame clones and leaves some out. The data show 1.5 million to 2.5 million clones, just under 95% seen once. Naive CD8 isolation took CD45RO-negative cells positively selected for CCR7 and excluded terminally differentiated effector memory CD45RA+ cells. All participating donors were Caucasian adults from Nashville, Tennessee.

The specimen sequenced was naive CD8+ T cells sorted from blood. The chain employs TRBV7-9 and TRBJ2-7, with unresolved D. This TCR was recovered from a man aged 18-30 years in good health. The CDR3 nucleotides read TGTGCCAGCAGCTTATTACAAAACGAGCAGTACTTC. Its protein product is CASSLLQNEQYF.